This T cell receptor beta chain was documented in a study of cytomegalovirus exposure and HLA in healthy donors. Study-level information: Counted in an early data release were tens of millions of unique TCRs from HLA-typed donors.

The CDR3 spans 14 residues. Germline V gene sequence: CDR1 ENHRY, CDR2 SYGVKD. Trimming shortened V by 2 bases and J by 1 base, and 6 bases separated the two germline ends. The table lists this clone with a few counts. Amplification used 60 Vbeta primers and 13 Jbeta primers. The repertoire was sequenced with immunoSEQ multiplex PCR; TCRdb's copy has only in-frame clones and lacks some. The sample comprises around 130,000 clones, more than 65% of which are singletons, and around 3% rests with the top ten. The sample comprised PBMCs. The chain uses TRBV10-3 and TRBJ1-5; D remains ambiguous. The receptor comes from a woman younger than 35 in good health and CMV-seropositive. CDR3 sequence reads: CAISEGESNQPQHF. The CDR3 DNA follows: TGTGCCATCAGTGAGGGGGAGAGCAATCAGCCCCAGCATTTT.